The entry below gives a single T cell receptor (beta chain) sequence along with its context. Its antigen is not known. V was clipped by 1 base and J by 6 bases, with 9 bases between them. This CDR3 comprises 12 residues. Germline V gene lookup returns CDR1 DFQATT and CDR2 SNEGSKA (reference sequence). The entry originates in a study of blood T cells in healthy people across ages. Study outcomes and limitations: Samples with more naive T cells showed higher observed beta diversity.

Next came a second PCR, run for about 6 to 11 cycles, which used a sample-barcoded 5' primer along with a J-beta primer mix. Each CDR3 protein is one row after TCRdb ran MiXCR on the 5' RACE reads. The repertoire includes about 1.6 million distinct CDR3 sequences, roughly a third of them detected once, and about 11% sits in the top ten. The specimen was blood. The gene calls are TRBV20-1 and TRBJ1-2; maybe TRBD1 (5 bases). The sequence derives from a woman in her twenties or thirties in good health. CDR3 sequence (DNA): TGCAGTGCTAGAGGCGCAGGGAATGGCTACACCTTC. Its protein product is CSARGAGNGYTF.